The rows below give T cell receptor beta chains drawn from one sample of a study of blood T cell repertoires in COVID-19. The repertoire was sequenced with immunoSEQ multiplex PCR; TCRdb's copy has only in-frame clones and lacks some. The sample includes 55,000 to 85,000 clones, about 86% of them seen just once. Sequences were obtained from peripheral blood. These receptor sequences come from a human donor in a cohort sampled during active COVID-19. Both conserved end residues are part of each CDR3. D genes are given only for firm matches. For some rows the clone size is stated as once, few or many, or as a class when expanded; others skip it.

j_call cdr3_length v_call clone_size d_call cdr3_aa cdr3_nt
TRBJ2-7 14 TRBV3-1/TRBV3-2 . TRBD1 CASSKRTGPYEQYF TGTGCCAGCAGCAAGAGGACAGGGCCCTACGAGCAGTACTTC
TRBJ1-1 15 TRBV27 . TRBD1 CASSSAGTGNTEAFF TGTGCCAGCAGTTCCGCCGGGACAGGGAACACTGAAGCTTTCTTT
TRBJ2-7 14 TRBV7-2 medium-sized . CASSLEWSGYEQYF TGTGCCAGCAGCTTAGAGTGGTCCGGTTACGAGCAGTACTTC
TRBJ1-1 13 TRBV7-2 . . CASSLAANTEAFF TGTGCCAGCAGCTTAGCGGCGAACACTGAAGCTTTCTTT
TRBJ2-7 13 TRBV4-2 . TRBD2 CASSTSGTYEQYF TGTGCCAGCAGCACTAGCGGAACCTACGAGCAGTACTTC
TRBJ2-6 16 TRBV6-5 . TRBD1 CASSYSTGAGANVLTF TGTGCCAGCAGTTACTCTACAGGGGCTGGGGCCAACGTCCTGACTTTC
TRBJ2-1 14 TRBV6-2/TRBV6-3 once TRBD2 CASSRGGPYNEQFF TGTGCCAGCAGTCGGGGGGGCCCCTACAATGAGCAGTTCTTC
TRBJ2-7 15 TRBV4-1 . TRBD1 CASSQRTGVSYEQYF TGCGCCAGCAGCCAACGGACAGGGGTATCCTACGAGCAGTACTTC
TRBJ1-5 15 TRBV19 . TRBD1 CASSRAGQADQPQHF TGTGCCAGTAGTAGGGCCGGACAGGCCGATCAGCCCCAGCATTTT
TRBJ2-7 17 TRBV24-1 . TRBD1 CATSDFVGTGLLNEQYF TGTGCCACCAGTGATTTTGTTGGGACAGGGCTCCTCAACGAGCAGTACTTC
TRBJ1-3 16 TRBV7-9 few TRBD1 CASSPGQGNKGNTIYF TGTGCCAGCAGCCCGGGACAGGGTAATAAAGGAAACACCATATATTTT
TRBJ1-2 15 TRBV4-2 . TRBD1 CASSQTDRGDYGYTF TGTGCCAGCAGCCAGACTGACAGGGGAGACTATGGCTACACCTTC
TRBJ2-2 14 TRBV9 . . CASSVGSDTGELFF TGTGCCAGCAGCGTAGGTTCGGACACCGGGGAGCTGTTTTTT
TRBJ2-7 16 TRBV6-5 . . CASSYAAGQTHYEQYF TGTGCCAGCAGTTACGCCGCGGGACAGACCCACTACGAGCAGTACTTC
TRBJ1-2 15 TRBV6-1 few TRBD1 CASSELGTGGGGYTF TGTGCCAGCAGTGAATTAGGGACAGGGGGCGGTGGCTACACCTTC
TRBJ1-1 15 TRBV7-2 . . CASSLYLVGVTEAFF TGTGCCAGCAGCTTATACCTGGTGGGAGTAACTGAAGCTTTCTTT
TRBJ1-5 14 TRBV7-2 . . CASSPKAGNQPQHF TGTGCCAGCAGCCCCAAGGCGGGCAATCAGCCCCAGCATTTT
TRBJ2-7 13 TRBV28 . TRBD1 CASSLDRFYEQYF TGTGCCAGCAGTTTGGACAGGTTCTACGAGCAGTACTTC
TRBJ1-6 13 TRBV2 . . CASKVGSGSPLHF TGTGCCAGCAAAGTTGGGTCGGGTTCACCCCTCCACTTT
TRBJ2-7 11 TRBV29-1 . TRBD1 CSGYRGREQYF TGCAGCGGGTACAGGGGTCGCGAGCAGTACTTC
TRBJ2-2 17 TRBV6-2/TRBV6-3 few . CASSYLRPLTGPGELFF TGTGCCAGCAGTTATCTCAGGCCTCTCACAGGGCCCGGGGAGCTGTTTTTT
TRBJ2-2 15 TRBV18 . . CASSLGTGNTGELFF TGTGCCAGCTCACTTGGGACTGGGAACACCGGGGAGCTGTTTTTT
TRBJ2-3 13 TRBV5-1 . . CASSLAQADTQYF TGCGCCAGCAGCTTGGCCCAAGCCGATACGCAGTATTTT
TRBJ2-1 15 TRBV6-5 . TRBD2 CASEDPGGQVDEQFF TGTGCCAGCGAGGACCCGGGGGGGCAGGTCGACGAGCAGTTCTTC
TRBJ1-2 14 TRBV30 . TRBD1 CAWSTPGGFYGYTF TGTGCCTGGAGTACCCCAGGGGGGTTCTATGGCTACACCTTC
TRBJ2-1 17 TRBV18 . . CASSQTPAGGPGNEQFF TGTGCCAGCTCCCAAACACCCGCCGGGGGGCCGGGGAATGAGCAGTTCTTC
TRBJ2-7 12 TRBV2 once . CARGGPGYEQYF TGTGCCAGAGGGGGTCCCGGCTACGAGCAGTACTTC
TRBJ2-5 12 TRBV30 . TRBD1 CAWMEQGRAQYF TGTGCCTGGATGGAACAGGGGAGAGCCCAGTACTTC
TRBJ2-3 16 TRBV6-6 . . CASSYTAGARADTQYF TGTGCCAGCAGTTACACGGCGGGGGCGCGCGCAGATACGCAGTATTTT
TRBJ2-1 15 TRBV7-2 few TRBD2 CASSPQPGGANEQFF TGTGCCAGCAGCCCCCAGCCCGGGGGGGCCAATGAGCAGTTCTTC